Detailed here is one T cell receptor (beta chain). In this sample, this clone turned up once. Its antigen is not yet known. It has no much larger one-base neighbor in the sample; base qualities were not kept. The cohort was made up of hundreds of healthy bone marrow donors. All cohort members were sampled while nominally healthy, although unrecorded immune exposures were likely present. The donor was CMV seropositive and was included in the group of some 290 seropositive cohort members. A peripheral blood sample was provided by each donor, and peripheral blood mononuclear cells were used for TCR beta sequencing. The Qiagen DNeasy Blood Extraction Kit was used to extract genomic DNA from the blood cell samples. Library generation was performed with the immunoSEQ multiplex PCR assay. A mixture of 60 forward primers for TCR Vbeta segments and 13 reverse primers for TCR Jbeta segments was used in the multiplex PCR. A multiplex PCR assay on genomic DNA amplified the CDR3 region of rearranged TCR beta genes. Amplified TCR beta libraries were sequenced as 87-base-pair reads on the Illumina HiSeq System. Under the source paper's analysis protocol: A later analysis counted approximately 74 million unique TCR beta chains across the 666 repertoires, and about 10 million of these chains were shared by at least two donors. Raw reads were error-corrected and collapsed into unique sequences with a nearest-neighbor algorithm that merged closely related sequences to remove PCR and sequencing errors. V, D and J gene segments were assigned by aligning CDR3 sequences to IMGT reference sequences. For a sequence to be retained, at least a six-nucleotide match to both a V gene segment and a J gene segment was required. Rearrangements were classified as productive when the CDR3 lacked stop codons and remained in frame with V and J, and all other rearrangements were classified as non-productive. CDR3 was defined according to IMGT convention as the region running from the second conserved V-encoded cysteine to the conserved J-encoded phenylalanine. The earlier analysis of 587 of the donors excluded sequences that lacked an unambiguous match to a single V gene segment. An earlier analysis of some 500 of the donors classified V segments as functional when productive rearrangements were above 56.7% and as segregating when the standard deviation between donors was above 5%. A statistical classification framework was built for diagnosing cytomegalovirus status from the catalog of TCR beta chain sequences. In a later analysis, TCR nucleotide sequences were compared against IMGT/GENE-DB human TR gene sequences so that V and J genes could be assigned. In a later analysis, CDR3 sequences and most-parsimonious VDJ recombination scenarios were assigned using the TCRdist pipeline. In a later analysis, each TCR beta chain was defined by its CDR3 amino acid sequence together with its V-gene family, and reads without a unique V-gene family were excluded. A later analysis removed 500 to 650 highly shared, low-generation-probability nucleotide sequences to deal with suspected cross-contamination and a sequencing artifact. In a later analysis, a clonal expansion index for each public chain was calculated from normalized within-repertoire ranks of inferred template counts. In a later analysis, generation probabilities were computed with a VDJ recombination model fitted to out-of-frame rearrangements, and the resulting probabilities were checked against IGoR. In a later analysis, hypergeometric tests were used to score TCR-TCR, TCR-HLA and TCR-CMV co-occurrence, with a repertoire-size bias correction applied to TCR pairs. False discovery rates were estimated in a later analysis by permuting HLA or CMV assignments 20 times. In a later analysis, co-occurring TCRs were grouped with DBSCAN, and TCRdist sequence similarity was added when clustering was performed within HLA-allele-positive subsets. Repertoires with fewer than 30,000 or more than 120,000 public chains were left out of co-occurrence clustering, as were five repertoires with anomalous nucleotide sharing. This is the immuneACCESS table as TCRdb keeps it, with only in-frame sequences that have V and J called. A part of the clones is gone; compared with another copy, unresolved V genes explain less than half, and the rest is unexplained. V and J calls and clone size are copied from that table; D and trimming were computed from the DNA. The sample contains more than 150,000 clones, 70% to 90% of them found a single time. 7.5% to 10% of the sample lies in the top ten.

This entry is derived from a study of cytomegalovirus exposure and HLA in healthy donors (dated by TCRdb to about 2017). Looking at the study overall: An earlier analysis of some 600 of the donors reported 276 Gb of sequence data and about 120 million unique TCR beta sequences obtained from 180 million or so T cells. In a later genetic analysis, genome-wide SNP genotypes for about 55% of the roughly 700 donors were used, and that subset was treated as a discovery cohort. The study aimed to test whether signatures of past pathogen exposure could be identified by cataloging public T cell receptors. Typing coverage differed by locus: A, B, C, DRB1 and DQB1 were typed in about 629-640 donors, DQA1 in 522, DPA1 in 600 to 610, and DPB1 in 450 to 480. Roughly five DR-DQ haplotypes were handled as single units for association and clustering, since linkage in the cohort was strong. Of the approximately 400 genotyped donors, over 80% were placed in the genetic ancestry cluster associated with self-reported Caucasian donors. Rather than using new phenotypic data, the later analysis identified candidate immune exposures from TCR beta sequences and from how often those sequences occurred across donors. An early release covering roughly 600 HLA-typed donors comprised around 300 gigabases of sequencing data and 85 million or so unique TCR sequences. A separate validation cohort of about 110 different subjects was used in addition to the approximately 700-subject first cohort. Alongside the repertoire data, information on donor age, sex, ethnicity and CMV serostatus was compiled. Among around 400 genotyped donors of the cohort, an average of around 250,000 unique TCR beta nucleotide sequences was sequenced per donor, of which approximately 18% were non-productive. Both class I and class II loci were covered by HLA typing, at four-digit resolution. To predict cytomegalovirus infection status, the study combined high-throughput TCR immunosequencing, statistical association of individual TCRs with disease status, and machine learning. An earlier analysis of 450 to 750 of the donors used high-throughput TCR beta sequencing to judge whether each TCR beta V gene segment behaved as functional or pseudogenic. Using immunosequencing, the study profiled T cell repertoires from some 670 subjects and related those repertoires to cytomegalovirus serostatus. All discovery cohort repertoires had been generated on a single sequencing platform. A later analysis re-examined previously published TCR beta repertoires from hundreds of donors and added high-resolution HLA genotyping to investigate patterns of TCR occurrence. Broader findings and caveats from the paper: In a later analysis, HLA-associated TCR beta chains were found to be more clonally expanded and to have lower generation probabilities than equally common non-associated chains. Most TCR sequences were observed very rarely across donors, whereas some public TCRs were present in many individuals. The study gave a list of roughly 150 TCR beta chains associated with cytomegalovirus. This cohort had only TCR beta chains sequenced, and the lack of alpha or paired-chain data limited which features could be detected. Because some donors lacked HLA typing at each locus, the association tests relied only on the typed subset. According to a later analysis, parvovirus B19, influenza, CMV and Epstein-Barr virus appeared linked to several top co-occurrence clusters. The earlier analysis of approximately 560 of the donors excluded over 15 rarely observed V segments, including chromosome 9 orphons, because counts were too low. It was suggested by the authors that the approach could potentially be generalized to other disease states and immunological phenotypes. Broadly in line with IMGT annotations, most TCR beta V segments showed up in productive rearrangements about 90% or about 30% of the time in an earlier analysis of 450 to 600 of the donors. Specific HLA alleles were associated with roughly 16,000 TCR beta sequences at a false discovery rate of 0.05 in a later analysis. A cluster of highly shared sequence variants was judged likely to be a technical artifact of the sequencing pipeline. In a later genetic analysis, a missense DCLRE1C variant was associated with V-gene and J-gene trimming of TCR beta chains, and the association was replicated in an independent cohort. The only immune exposure information available for the cohort was CMV serostatus. According to a later analysis, most CMV-associated TCR beta chains appeared to be HLA-restricted, and the HLA associations seemed to be driven largely by CMV exposure. Three of the identified cytomegalovirus-associated TCR beta chains were confirmed in vitro to be specific for cytomegalovirus antigens. In a later analysis, the rate of TCR association differed among HLA loci, with DRB1 alleles having the most associated TCRs and HLA-C alleles having the fewest. Linkage disequilibrium might explain the correlated functional status among segregating V segments, but an unknown experimental factor could not be excluded. In a later genetic analysis, fewer N-insertions in productive TCRs were reported among donors in an Asian-associated ancestry cluster than the roughly 640-donor mean. Roughly uniform sequencing depth across donors was assumed in presence/absence analyses, although this assumption may not hold. A further reported finding was that TCR beta sequences accurately predicted the HLA-A and HLA-B alleles for most subjects in the first cohort. In both the original and validation cohorts, the classifier was reported to diagnose cytomegalovirus status with high specificity and sensitivity. Assigning TCR associations to individual alleles was difficult when HLA alleles, especially DR and DQ, strongly co-occurred.

Sequencing was carried out using PBMCs. This TCR derives from a man aged 18 to 29 in good health and CMV-seropositive.

This receptor carries the CDR3 CATSRGPEITEQETQYF. The DNA sequence follows: TGTGCCACCAGCAGGGGCCCCGAAATCACAGAGCAAGAGACCCAGTACTTC. The chain is assembled from TRBV15 and TRBJ2-5; the D gene lacks a confident call. V drops 3 bases and J drops 2 bases, leaving 19 bases in between. The CDR3, cysteine through phenylalanine, is 17 amino acids long. The entry retains the CDR3 DNA only, 51 bases that are in frame from base 1. Per the germline V gene (reference sequence), LNHNV is the CDR1 and YYDKDF is the CDR2.